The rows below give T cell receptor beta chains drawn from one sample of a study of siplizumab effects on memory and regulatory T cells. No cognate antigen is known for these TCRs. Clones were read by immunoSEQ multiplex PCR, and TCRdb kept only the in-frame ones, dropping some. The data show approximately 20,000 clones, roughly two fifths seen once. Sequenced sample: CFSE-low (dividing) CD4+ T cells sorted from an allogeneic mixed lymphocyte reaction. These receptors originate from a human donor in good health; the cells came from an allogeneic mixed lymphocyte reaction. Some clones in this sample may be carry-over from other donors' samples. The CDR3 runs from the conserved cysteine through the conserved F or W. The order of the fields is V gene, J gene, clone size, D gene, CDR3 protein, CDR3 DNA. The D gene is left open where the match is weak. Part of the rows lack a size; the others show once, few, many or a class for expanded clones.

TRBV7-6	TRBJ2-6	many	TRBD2	CASSPLAGVGANVLTF	TGTGCCAGCAGCCCCCTTGCGGGGGTTGGGGCCAACGTCCTGACTTTC
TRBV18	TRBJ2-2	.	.	CASSPFGQRNTGELFF	TGTGCCAGCTCACCATTTGGACAGAGGAACACCGGGGAGCTGTTTTTT
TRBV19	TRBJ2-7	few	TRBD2	CASSPSGGYEQYF	TGTGCCAGTAGCCCCAGCGGGGGCTACGAGCAGTACTTC
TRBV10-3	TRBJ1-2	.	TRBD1	CAINPTGGAYGYTF	TGTGCCATCAATCCGACAGGGGGCGCCTATGGCTACACCTTC
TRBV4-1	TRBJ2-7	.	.	CASSQSTGTYEQYF	TGCGCCAGCAGCCAGTCGACAGGTACCTACGAGCAGTACTTC
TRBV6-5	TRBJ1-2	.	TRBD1	CASSYSEGARSYGYTF	TGTGCCAGCAGTTACTCGGAGGGGGCGCGGAGCTATGGCTACACCTTC
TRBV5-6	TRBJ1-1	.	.	CASSLAGAYEAFF	TGTGCCAGCAGCTTGGCTGGGGCCTATGAAGCTTTCTTT
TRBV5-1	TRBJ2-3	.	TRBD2	CASSSGAWGGADTQYF	TGCGCCAGCAGCTCCGGGGCCTGGGGAGGGGCAGATACGCAGTATTTT
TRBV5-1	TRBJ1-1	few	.	CASSLSGVNTEAFF	TGCGCCAGCAGCTTGTCTGGTGTCAACACTGAAGCTTTCTTT
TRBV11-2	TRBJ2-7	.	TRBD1	CASSLDSQGRTYEQYF	TGTGCCAGCAGCTTAGACTCACAGGGGCGGACCTACGAGCAGTACTTC
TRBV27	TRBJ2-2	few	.	CASSLYSQGLNTGELFF	TGTGCCAGCAGTTTATATTCACAGGGCCTAAACACCGGGGAGCTGTTTTTT
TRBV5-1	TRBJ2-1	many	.	CASSLGGKSSYNEQFF	TGCGCCAGCAGCTTGGGGGGAAAGTCCTCCTACAATGAGCAGTTCTTC
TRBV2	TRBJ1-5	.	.	CASSEAAEERGAVQPQHF	TGTGCCAGCAGTGAAGCTGCAGAAGAACGGGGGGCAGTTCAGCCCCAGCATTTT
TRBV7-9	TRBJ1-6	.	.	CASGAASPLHF	TGTGCCAGCGGGGCTGCTTCACCCCTCCACTTT
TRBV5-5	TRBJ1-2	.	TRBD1	CASSPGDSYYGYTF	TGTGCCAGCAGCCCCGGGGACAGCTACTATGGCTACACCTTC
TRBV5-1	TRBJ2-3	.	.	CASSLLGSTDTQYF	TGCGCCAGCAGCTTACTAGGAAGCACAGATACGCAGTATTTT
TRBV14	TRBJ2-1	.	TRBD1	CASSPTGAPYNEQFF	TGTGCCAGCAGCCCGACAGGGGCTCCCTACAATGAGCAGTTCTTC
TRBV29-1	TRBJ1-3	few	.	CSVERTGQRQVYF	TGCAGCGTTGAACGGACGGGCCAGCGACAGGTGTATTTT
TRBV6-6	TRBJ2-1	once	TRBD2	CASSPTTSGYNEQFF	TGTGCCAGCAGTCCGACGACTAGCGGGTACAATGAGCAGTTCTTC
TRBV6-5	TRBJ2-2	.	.	CASSYVRANTGELFF	TGTGCCAGCAGTTACGTCCGTGCGAACACCGGGGAGCTGTTTTTT
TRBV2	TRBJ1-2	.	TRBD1	CASSRTGEGGYTF	TGTGCCAGCAGTCGTACAGGGGAGGGCGGCTACACCTTC
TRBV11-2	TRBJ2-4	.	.	CASSLARKNIQYF	TGTGCCAGCAGCTTAGCCCGGAAAAACATTCAGTACTTC
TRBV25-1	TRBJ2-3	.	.	CASSEFLPDTQYF	TGTGCCAGCAGCGAATTTTTACCAGATACGCAGTATTTT
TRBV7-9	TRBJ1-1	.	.	CASSLEILERKNTEAFF	TGTGCCAGCAGCTTAGAGATCCTCGAGAGGAAGAACACTGAAGCTTTCTTT
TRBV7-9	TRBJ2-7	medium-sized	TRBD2	CASSSTSGYYEQYF	TGTGCCAGCAGCTCGACTAGCGGCTACTACGAGCAGTACTTC
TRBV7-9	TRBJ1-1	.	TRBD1	CASSLGQGAVSEAFF	TGTGCCAGCAGCTTAGGGCAGGGGGCCGTTTCTGAAGCTTTCTTT
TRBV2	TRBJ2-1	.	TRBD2	CASSRVWAGGSREQFF	TGTGCCAGCAGTAGAGTGTGGGCGGGAGGCTCGAGGGAGCAGTTCTTC
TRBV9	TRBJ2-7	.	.	CASSPSFLGEQYF	TGTGCCAGCAGCCCGAGTTTCTTGGGCGAGCAGTACTTC
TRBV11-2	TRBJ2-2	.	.	CASSSLGLRQRTGELFF	TGTGCCAGCAGCTCCCTCGGACTCAGACAGAGGACCGGGGAGCTGTTTTTT
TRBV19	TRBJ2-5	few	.	CASSADRETQYF	TGTGCCAGTAGTGCCGATAGAGAGACCCAGTACTTC
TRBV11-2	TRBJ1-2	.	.	CASSLDQGMDGYTF	TGTGCCAGCAGCTTAGATCAGGGAATGGACGGCTACACCTTC
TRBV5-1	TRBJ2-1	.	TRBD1	CASSLIGTGEQFF	TGCGCCAGCAGCTTGATTGGGACAGGGGAACAGTTCTTC
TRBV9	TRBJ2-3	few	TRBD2	CASSVPGLAGGGADTQYF	TGTGCCAGCAGCGTCCCGGGACTAGCGGGGGGCGGGGCAGATACGCAGTATTTT
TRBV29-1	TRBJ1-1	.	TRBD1	CSVLGTGPWDTEAFF	TGCAGCGTACTGGGGACAGGGCCTTGGGACACTGAAGCTTTCTTT
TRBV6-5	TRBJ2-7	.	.	CASSSLKEQYF	TGTGCCAGCAGTTCCCTAAAGGAGCAGTACTTC
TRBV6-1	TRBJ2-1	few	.	CASRDFNEQFF	TGTGCCAGCAGGGACTTCAATGAGCAGTTCTTC
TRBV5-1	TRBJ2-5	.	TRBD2	CASSLETSGSVKTQYF	TGCGCCAGCAGCCTCGAGACTAGCGGGAGTGTGAAGACCCAGTACTTC
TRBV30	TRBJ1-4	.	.	CAWSRHLTVEKLFF	TGTGCCTGGAGTCGACACCTCACGGTAGAAAAACTGTTTTTT
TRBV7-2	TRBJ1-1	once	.	CASSFTGNTEAFF	TGTGCCAGCAGCTTCACAGGAAACACTGAAGCTTTCTTT
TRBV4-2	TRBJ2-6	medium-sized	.	CASRGDSGANVLTF	TGTGCCAGCAGGGGAGACTCTGGGGCCAACGTCCTGACTTTC
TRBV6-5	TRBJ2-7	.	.	CASCLPPLYEQYF	TGTGCCAGCTGCCTCCCCCCGCTTTACGAGCAGTACTTC
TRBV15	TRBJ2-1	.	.	CATSRDNPGVILNEQFF	TGTGCCACCAGCAGAGATAACCCAGGGGTTATTCTCAATGAGCAGTTCTTC
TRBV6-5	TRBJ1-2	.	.	CASSDGSFNYGYTF	TGTGCCAGCAGTGACGGATCATTTAACTATGGCTACACCTTC
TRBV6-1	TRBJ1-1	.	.	CASPYSNTEAFF	TGTGCCAGCCCCTATTCGAACACTGAAGCTTTCTTT
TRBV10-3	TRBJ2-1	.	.	CASMGRIRANNEQFF	TGTGCCAGCATGGGACGAATCAGGGCGAACAATGAGCAGTTCTTC
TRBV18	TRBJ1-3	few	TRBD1	CASSPDRAYSGNTIYF	TGTGCCAGCTCACCGGACAGGGCTTACTCTGGAAACACCATATATTTT
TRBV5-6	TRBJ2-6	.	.	CASSLRIVSGANVLTF	TGTGCCAGCAGCTTGCGGATAGTGTCTGGGGCCAACGTCCTGACTTTC
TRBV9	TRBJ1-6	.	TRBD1	CASSTWDSNNSPLHF	TGTGCCAGCAGCACGTGGGACAGCAATAATTCACCCCTCCACTTT
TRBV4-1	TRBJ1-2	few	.	CASSRASHNYGYTF	TGCGCCAGCAGCCGCGCATCGCATAACTATGGCTACACCTTC
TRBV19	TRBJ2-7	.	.	CASTTQAAIGEQYF	TGTGCCAGTACCACCCAGGCGGCAATTGGCGAGCAGTACTTC
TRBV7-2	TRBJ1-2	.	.	CASSFPMGRGGYTF	TGTGCCAGCAGCTTTCCTATGGGGCGCGGTGGCTACACCTTC
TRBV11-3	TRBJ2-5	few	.	CASSLQGEQETQYF	TGTGCCAGCAGCTTACAGGGAGAACAAGAGACCCAGTACTTC